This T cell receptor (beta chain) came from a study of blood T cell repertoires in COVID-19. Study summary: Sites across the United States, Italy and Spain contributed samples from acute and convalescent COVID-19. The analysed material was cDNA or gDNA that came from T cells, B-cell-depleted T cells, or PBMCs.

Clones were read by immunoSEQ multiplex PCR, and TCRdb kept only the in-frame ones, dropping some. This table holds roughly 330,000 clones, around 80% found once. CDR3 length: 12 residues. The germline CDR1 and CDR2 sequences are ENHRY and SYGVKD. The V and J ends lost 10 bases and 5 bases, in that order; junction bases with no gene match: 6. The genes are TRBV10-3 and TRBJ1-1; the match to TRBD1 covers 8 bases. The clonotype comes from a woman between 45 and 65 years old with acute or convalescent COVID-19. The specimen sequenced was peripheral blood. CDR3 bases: TGTGCCACCCAGGGGGCTGGGACTGAAGCTTTCTTT. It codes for CATQGAGTEAFF.